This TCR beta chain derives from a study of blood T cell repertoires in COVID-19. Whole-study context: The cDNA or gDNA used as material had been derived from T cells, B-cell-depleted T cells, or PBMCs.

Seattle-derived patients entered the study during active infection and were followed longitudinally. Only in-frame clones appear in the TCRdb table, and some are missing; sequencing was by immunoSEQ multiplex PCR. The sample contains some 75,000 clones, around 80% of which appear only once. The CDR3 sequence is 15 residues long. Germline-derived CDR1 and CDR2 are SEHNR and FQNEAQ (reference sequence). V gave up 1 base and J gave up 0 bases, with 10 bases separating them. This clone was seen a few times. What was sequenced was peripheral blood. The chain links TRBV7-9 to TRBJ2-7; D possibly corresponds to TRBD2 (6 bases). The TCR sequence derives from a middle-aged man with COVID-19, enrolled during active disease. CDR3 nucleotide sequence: TGTGCCAGCAGCTTAGATGGGACTGCCTCCTACGAGCAGTACTTC. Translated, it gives CASSLDGTASYEQYF.